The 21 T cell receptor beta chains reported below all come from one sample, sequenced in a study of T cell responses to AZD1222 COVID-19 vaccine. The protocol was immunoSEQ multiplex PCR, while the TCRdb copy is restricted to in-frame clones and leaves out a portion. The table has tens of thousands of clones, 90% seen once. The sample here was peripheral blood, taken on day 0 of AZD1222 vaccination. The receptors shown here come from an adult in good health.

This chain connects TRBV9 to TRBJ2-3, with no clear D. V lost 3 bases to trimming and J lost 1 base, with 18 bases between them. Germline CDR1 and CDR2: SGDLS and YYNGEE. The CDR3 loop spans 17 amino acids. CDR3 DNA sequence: TGTGCCAGCAGCGCCATTATTAACCAGGTGGGCACAGATACGCAGTATTTT. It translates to CASSAIINQVGTDTQYF.

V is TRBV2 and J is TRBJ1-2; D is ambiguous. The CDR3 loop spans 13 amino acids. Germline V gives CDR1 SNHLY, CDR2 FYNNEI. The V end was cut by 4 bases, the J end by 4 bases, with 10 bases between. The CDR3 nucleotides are TGTGCCAGCAGTGTAGAGGGAATCTATGGCTACACCTTC. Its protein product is CASSVEGIYGYTF.

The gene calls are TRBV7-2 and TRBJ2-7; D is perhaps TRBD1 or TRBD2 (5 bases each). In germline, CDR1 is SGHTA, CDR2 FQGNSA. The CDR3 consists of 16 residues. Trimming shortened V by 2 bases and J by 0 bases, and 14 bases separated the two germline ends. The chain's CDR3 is CASSLQGPSSSYEQYF. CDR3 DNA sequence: TGTGCCAGCAGCTTACAGGGACCCTCGAGCTCCTACGAGCAGTACTTC.

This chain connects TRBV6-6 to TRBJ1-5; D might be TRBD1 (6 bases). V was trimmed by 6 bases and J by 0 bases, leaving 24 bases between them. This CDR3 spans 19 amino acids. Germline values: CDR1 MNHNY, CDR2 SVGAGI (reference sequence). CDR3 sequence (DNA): TGTGCCAGCAGGCGACGAGGGACACCCGGAGATTATAGCAATCAGCCCCAGCATTTT. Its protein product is CASRRRGTPGDYSNQPQHF.

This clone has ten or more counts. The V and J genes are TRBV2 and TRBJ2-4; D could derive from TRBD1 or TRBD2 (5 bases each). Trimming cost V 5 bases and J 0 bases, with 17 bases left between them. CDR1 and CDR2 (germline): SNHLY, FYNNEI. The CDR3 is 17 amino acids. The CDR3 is CASSLRAAGQAKNIQYF. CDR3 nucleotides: TGTGCCAGCAGTCTAAGAGCGGCAGGGCAAGCCAAAAACATTCAGTACTTC. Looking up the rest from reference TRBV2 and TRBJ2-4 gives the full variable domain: EPEVTQTPSHQVTQMGQEVILRCVPISNHLYFYWYRQILGQKVEFLVSFYNNEISEKSEIFDDQFSVERPDGSNFTLKIRSTKLEDSAMYFCASSLRAAGQAKNIQYFGAGTRLSVL.

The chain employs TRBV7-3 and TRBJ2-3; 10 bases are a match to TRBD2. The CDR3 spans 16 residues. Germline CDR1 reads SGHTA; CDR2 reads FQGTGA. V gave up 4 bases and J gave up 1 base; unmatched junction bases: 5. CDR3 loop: CASSSNLAGGTDTQYF. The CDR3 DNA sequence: TGTGCCAGCAGCTCTAATCTAGCGGGGGGCACAGATACGCAGTATTTT.

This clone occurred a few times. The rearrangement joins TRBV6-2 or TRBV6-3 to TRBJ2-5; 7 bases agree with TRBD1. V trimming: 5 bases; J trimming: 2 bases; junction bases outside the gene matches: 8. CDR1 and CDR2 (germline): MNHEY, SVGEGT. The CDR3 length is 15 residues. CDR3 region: CASSQPETGQETQYF. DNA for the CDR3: TGTGCCAGCAGTCAACCCGAGACAGGGCAAGAGACCCAGTACTTC.

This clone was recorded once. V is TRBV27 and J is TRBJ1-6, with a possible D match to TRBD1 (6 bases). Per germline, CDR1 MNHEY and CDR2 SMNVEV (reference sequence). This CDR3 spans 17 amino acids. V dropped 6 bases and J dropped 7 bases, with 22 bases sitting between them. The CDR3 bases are TGTGCCAGCAGCCAATTCCCCGACAGGACCCGAAATTCACCCCTCCACTTT. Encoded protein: CASSQFPDRTRNSPLHF.

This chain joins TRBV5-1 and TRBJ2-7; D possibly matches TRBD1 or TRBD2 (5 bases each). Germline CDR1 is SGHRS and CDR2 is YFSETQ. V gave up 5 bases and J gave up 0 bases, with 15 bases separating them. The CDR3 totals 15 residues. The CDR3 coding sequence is TGCGCCAGCAGAAAGGGGACGGACTTCTCCTACGAGCAGTACTTC. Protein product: CASRKGTDFSYEQYF.

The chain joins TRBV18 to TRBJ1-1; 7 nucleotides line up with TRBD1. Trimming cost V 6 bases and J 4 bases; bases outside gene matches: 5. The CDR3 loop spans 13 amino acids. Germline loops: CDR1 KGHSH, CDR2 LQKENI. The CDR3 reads CASSLQGGTEAFF. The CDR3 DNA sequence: TGTGCCAGCTCTTTGCAGGGGGGCACTGAAGCTTTCTTT.

In DNA form, the CDR3 reads TGTGCCAGCTCACCACCAGGACAGGGATCGGGTCAGCCCCAGCATTTT. Translation gives CASSPPGQGSGQPQHF. This sequence joins TRBV18 and TRBJ1-5, with 8 bases matching TRBD1. Trimming cost V 0 bases and J 6 bases; bases outside gene matches: 7. This CDR3 is 16 amino acids long. Germline lookup yields CDR1 KGHSH and CDR2 LQKENI. The variable domain in full, completed from reference TRBV18 and TRBJ1-5, reads NAGVMQNPRHLVRRRGQEARLRCSPMKGHSHVYWYRQLPEEGLKFMVYLQKENIIDESGMPKERFSAEFPKEGPSILRIQQVVRGDSAAYFCASSPPGQGSGQPQHFGDGTRLSIL.

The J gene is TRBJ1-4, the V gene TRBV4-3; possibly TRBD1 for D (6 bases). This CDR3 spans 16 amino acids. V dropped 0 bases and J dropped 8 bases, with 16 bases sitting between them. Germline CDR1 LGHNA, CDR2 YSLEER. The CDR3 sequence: CASSQDYRAASEKLFF. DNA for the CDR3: TGCGCCAGCAGCCAAGACTACAGGGCTGCGAGCGAAAAACTGTTTTTT.

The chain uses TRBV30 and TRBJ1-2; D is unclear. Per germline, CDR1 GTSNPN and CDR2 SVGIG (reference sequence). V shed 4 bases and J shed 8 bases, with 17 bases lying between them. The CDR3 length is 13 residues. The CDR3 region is CAWIQNSGGGYTF. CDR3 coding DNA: TGTGCCTGGATCCAAAATTCGGGCGGCGGCTACACCTTC.

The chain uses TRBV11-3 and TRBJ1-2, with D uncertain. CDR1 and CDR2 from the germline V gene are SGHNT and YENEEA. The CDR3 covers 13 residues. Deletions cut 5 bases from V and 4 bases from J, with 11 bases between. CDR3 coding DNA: TGTGCCAGCAGCCCTCGACGGTCCTATGGCTACACCTTC. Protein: CASSPRRSYGYTF.

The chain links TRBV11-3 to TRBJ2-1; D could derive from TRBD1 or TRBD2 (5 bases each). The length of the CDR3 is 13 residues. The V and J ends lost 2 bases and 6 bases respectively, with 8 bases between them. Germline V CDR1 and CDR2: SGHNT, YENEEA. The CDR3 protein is CASSLLGPNEQFF. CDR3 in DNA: TGTGCCAGCAGCTTACTGGGACCCAATGAGCAGTTCTTC.

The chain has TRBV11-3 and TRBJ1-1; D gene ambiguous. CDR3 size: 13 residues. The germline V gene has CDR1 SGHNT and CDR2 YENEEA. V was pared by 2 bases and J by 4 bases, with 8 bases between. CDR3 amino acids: CASSLSLVTEAFF. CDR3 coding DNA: TGTGCCAGCAGCTTATCTCTGGTCACTGAAGCTTTCTTT. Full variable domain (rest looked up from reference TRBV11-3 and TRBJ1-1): EAGVVQSPRYKIIEKKQPVAFWCNPISGHNTLYWYLQNLGQGPELLIRYENEEAVDDSQLPKDRFSAERLKGVDSTLKIQPAELGDSAVYLCASSLSLVTEAFFGQGTRLTVV.

CDR3 region: CASSERVLNTEAFF. DNA for the CDR3: TGTGCCAGCAGTGAGAGGGTATTGAACACTGAAGCTTTCTTT. The chain has TRBV2 and TRBJ1-1, with D unresolved. Trimming removed 3 bases at V and 0 bases at J, with 8 bases between. The CDR3 consists of 14 residues. Germline V gives CDR1 SNHLY, CDR2 FYNNEI.

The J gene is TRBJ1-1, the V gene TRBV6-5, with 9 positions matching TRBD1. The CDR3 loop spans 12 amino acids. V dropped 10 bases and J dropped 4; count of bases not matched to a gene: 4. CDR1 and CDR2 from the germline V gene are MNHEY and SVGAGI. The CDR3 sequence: CATKTGGTEAFF. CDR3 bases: TGTGCCACCAAGACAGGGGGCACTGAAGCTTTCTTT.

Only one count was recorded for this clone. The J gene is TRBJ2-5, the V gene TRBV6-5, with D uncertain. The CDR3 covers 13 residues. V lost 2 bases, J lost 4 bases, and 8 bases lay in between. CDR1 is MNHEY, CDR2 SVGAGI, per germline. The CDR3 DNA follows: TGTGCCAGCAGTTACGAGCGTGGAGAGACCCAGTACTTC. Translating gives CASSYERGETQYF.

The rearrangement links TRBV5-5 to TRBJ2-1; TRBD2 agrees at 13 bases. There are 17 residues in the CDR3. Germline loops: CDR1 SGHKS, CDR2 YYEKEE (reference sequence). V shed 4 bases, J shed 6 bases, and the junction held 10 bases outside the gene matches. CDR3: CASSRRVLAGGANEQFF. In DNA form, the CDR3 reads TGTGCCAGCAGCCGCAGGGTACTAGCGGGAGGGGCCAATGAGCAGTTCTTC. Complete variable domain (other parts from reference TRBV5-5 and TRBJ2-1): DAGVTQSPTHLIKTRGQQVTLRCSPISGHKSVSWYQQVLGQGPQFIFQYYEKEERGRGNFPDRFSARQFPNYSSELNVNALLLGDSALYLCASSRRVLAGGANEQFFGPGTRLTVL.

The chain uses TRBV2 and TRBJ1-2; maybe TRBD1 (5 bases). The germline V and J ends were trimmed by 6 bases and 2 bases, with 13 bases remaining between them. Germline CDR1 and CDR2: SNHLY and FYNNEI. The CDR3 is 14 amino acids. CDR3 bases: TGTGCCAGCAGCCAGCAACGGGGGAACTATGGCTACACCTTC. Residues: CASSQQRGNYGYTF. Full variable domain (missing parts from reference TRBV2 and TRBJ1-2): EPEVTQTPSHQVTQMGQEVILRCVPISNHLYFYWYRQILGQKVEFLVSFYNNEISEKSEIFDDQFSVERPDGSNFTLKIRSTKLEDSAMYFCASSQQRGNYGYTFGSGTRLTVV.